These 30 T cell receptor beta chains originate from one sample sequenced in a study of CD8 T cells in Susac syndrome. Random hexamers served to reverse transcribe roughly 0.5 to 1 ug RNA. TCRdb processed the immunoSEQ multiplex PCR reads anew with MiXCR; each CDR3 protein has one entry. The repertoire holds approximately 190,000 distinct CDR3 sequences, with around 93% as singletons. Sequenced input: CD8+ T cells from PBMCs. These receptors were obtained from a human donor with Susac syndrome.

This chain links TRBV9 with TRBJ1-5; 7 bases map to TRBD1. Germline-derived CDR1 and CDR2 are SGDLS and YYNGEE. The junction had 7 bases not matched to a gene; V was cut back by 4 bases and J by 6 bases. This CDR3 contains 14 residues. The CDR3 reads CASSPGGGGQPQHF. The DNA of the CDR3 is TGTGCCAGCAGCCCAGGGGGGGGCGGTCAGCCCCAGCATTTT.

The chain has TRBV30 and TRBJ1-1; D is unresolved. Germline loops: CDR1 GTSNPN, CDR2 SVGIG (reference sequence). The CDR3 runs to 12 residues. Between the trimmed V and J ends, which lost 4 bases and 5 bases, there was a span of 11 bases. CDR3 in amino acids: CAWTAEWTEAFF. In nucleotides, the CDR3 is TGTGCCTGGACCGCAGAATGGACTGAAGCTTTCTTT.

The V call is TRBV7-9, the J call TRBJ2-5; 8 bases map to TRBD2. V was clipped by 5 bases and J by 2 bases; unmatched bases: 13. This CDR3 has 17 amino acids. CDR1 is SEHNR, CDR2 FQNEAQ, per germline (reference sequence). This CDR3 reads CASSAGFGGRRQETQYF. As DNA, the CDR3 is TGTGCCAGCAGCGCCGGATTTGGCGGGAGGAGGCAAGAGACCCAGTACTTC.

The V gene is TRBV7-9, the J gene TRBJ2-7; 9 bases map to TRBD2. The CDR3 length is 15 residues. The V segment lost 5 bases and the J segment 4 bases; nucleotides outside the gene matches: 9. The germline V gene has CDR1 SEHNR and CDR2 FQNEAQ (reference sequence). CDR3 region: CASSPNLAGTYEQYF. The CDR3, as DNA: TGTGCCAGCAGCCCCAACCTAGCGGGGACTTACGAGCAGTACTTC.

The chain couples TRBV9 to TRBJ2-7, with D possibly being TRBD2 (6 bases). CDR3 size: 15 residues. Trimming cost V 4 bases and J 5 bases, with 19 bases left between them. The germline V gene encodes CDR1 SGDLS and CDR2 YYNGEE. The CDR3 is CASSPPRDRGNEQYF. The CDR3 DNA sequence: TGTGCCAGCAGCCCCCCCCGGGACCGGGGGAACGAGCAGTACTTC.

J is TRBJ1-1 and V is TRBV2; D uncertain. Germline-derived CDR1 and CDR2 are SNHLY and FYNNEI. This CDR3 is 13 amino acids long. V dropped 3 bases and J dropped 4 bases, with 9 bases sitting between them. Here the CDR3 reads CASSDSWSTEAFF. For the CDR3, the DNA is TGTGCCAGCAGTGATTCCTGGTCCACTGAAGCTTTCTTT.

The V call is TRBV9, the J call TRBJ1-2; 10 nucleotides line up with TRBD1. The CDR3 has 17 residues. The trim removed 3 bases at V and 4 bases at J, leaving 12 bases unmatched. Germline loops: CDR1 SGDLS, CDR2 YYNGEE. The CDR3 DNA follows: TGTGCCAGCAGCGGACTTCGGGACAGGGGCAGAGTCTATGGCTACACCTTC. This gives the protein CASSGLRDRGRVYGYTF.

J is TRBJ1-2 and V is TRBV6-2 or TRBV6-3, with 10 bases fitting TRBD1. CDR3 length equals 14 residues. V lost 7 bases, J lost 7 bases, and 9 bases stayed unmatched. Per the germline V gene, CDR1 is MNHEY and CDR2 is SVGEGT. CDR3 nucleotides: TGTGCCAGCACCCCACGACAGGGGGCTCGTGGCTACACCTTC. Protein product: CASTPRQGARGYTF.

This clonotype was seen only once. The chain employs TRBV27 and TRBJ2-7; 7 bases agree with TRBD1. Trimming cost V 6 bases and J 5 bases; bases outside gene matches: 7. The germline CDR1 and CDR2 sequences are MNHEY and SMNVEV (reference sequence). This CDR3 is 13 amino acids long. CDR3 coding DNA: TGTGCCAGCAGACTACCAGGGGGAAACGAGCAGTACTTC. This sequence encodes CASRLPGGNEQYF.

The chain joins TRBV27 to TRBJ1-1; D is perhaps TRBD1 (5 bases). The CDR3 spans 12 residues. Germline loops: CDR1 MNHEY, CDR2 SMNVEV (reference sequence). The ends were cut back, 5 bases at V and 9 bases at J, with 13 bases in the middle. The DNA of the CDR3 is TGTGCCAGCAGTCAACCCAACAGGAAAGCTTTCTTT. Its translation: CASSQPNRKAFF.

The V gene is TRBV19, the J gene TRBJ2-1; D unresolved. CDR3 length: 11 amino acids. Trimming removed 11 bases at V and 10 bases at J, with 15 bases between. The V gene's germline CDR1 is LNHDA and CDR2 SQIVND (reference sequence). The CDR3 DNA reads TGTGCCCACGAGTCCAGGTTCGAGCAGTTCTTC. Its translation is CAHESRFEQFF. Together with reference TRBV19 and TRBJ2-1, the CDR3 gives the full variable domain: DGGITQSPKYLFRKEGQNVTLSCEQNLNHDAMYWYRQDPGQGLRLIYYSQIVNDFQKGDIAEGYSVSREKKESFPLTVTSAQKNPTAFYLCAHESRFEQFFGPGTRLTVL.

This rearrangement joins TRBV7-3 to TRBJ1-1; the match to TRBD1 covers 7 bases. CDR3 length: 16 residues. The germline gives CDR1 SGHTA, CDR2 FQGTGA. V shed 2 bases and J 1 base; nucleotides not matched to a gene: 7. The CDR3 region has the DNA TGTGCCAGCAGCTTAGTCCAGGGGGTAGGGAACACTGAAGCTTTCTTT. It codes for CASSLVQGVGNTEAFF.

J is TRBJ2-7 and V is TRBV20-1; D unclear. Trimming shortened V by 0 bases and J by 3 bases, and 15 bases separated the two germline ends. Germline V gene sequence: CDR1 DFQATT, CDR2 SNEGSKA (reference sequence). This CDR3 is built from 15 residues. The CDR3 sequence is CSARDRVAMLYEQYF. The CDR3 DNA follows: TGCAGTGCTAGAGATAGGGTGGCGATGCTCTACGAGCAGTACTTC.

This chain links TRBV27 with TRBJ2-5; 10 bases are shared with TRBD1. Losses at the gene ends were 5 bases for V and 2 bases for J; bases not matched to a gene: 11. Germline assignment: CDR1 MNHEY and CDR2 SMNVEV (reference sequence). The CDR3 extends over 17 amino acids. The CDR3 DNA is TGTGCCAGCAGTCCGACTCGGACAGGGGGGGGACAAGAGACCCAGTACTTC. Residues: CASSPTRTGGGQETQYF.

The chain employs TRBV28 and TRBJ1-1; maybe TRBD1 (5 bases). Germline loops: CDR1 MDHEN, CDR2 SYDVKM. CDR3 length equals 16 residues. V dropped 5 bases and J dropped 0 bases, with 16 bases sitting between them. The CDR3 is CASSPPTVLLNTEAFF. The CDR3 DNA sequence: TGTGCCAGCAGTCCCCCGACAGTCCTGCTGAACACTGAAGCTTTCTTT.

The chain employs TRBV4-1 and TRBJ1-5, with TRBD1 as a possible D gene (6 bases). The CDR3 length is 17 residues. Germline assignment: CDR1 MGHRA and CDR2 YSYEKL. Trimming stripped 0 bases from V and 5 bases from J, with 17 bases between. DNA for the CDR3: TGCGCCAGCAGCCAAGATCCGAGGGGATGGGGGCATCAGCCCCAGCATTTT. Protein product: CASSQDPRGWGHQPQHF.

The chain employs TRBV28 and TRBJ2-5; D may be TRBD2 (5 bases). The length of the CDR3 is 14 residues. CDR1 is MDHEN and CDR2 is SYDVKM in the germline V gene. With 0 bases removed from V and 0 bases from J, the gap between germline ends came to 5 bases. The CDR3 sequence is CASSLWDYQETQYF. Written as DNA, the CDR3 is TGTGCCAGCAGTTTATGGGACTACCAAGAGACCCAGTACTTC.

The chain employs TRBV20-1 and TRBJ1-6; perhaps TRBD1 as D (5 bases). The CDR3 is 15 amino acids. Per the germline V gene, CDR1 is DFQATT and CDR2 is SNEGSKA (reference sequence). Trimming left V 1 base short and J 4 bases short, with 11 bases between. In DNA form, the CDR3 reads TGCAGTGCTAGAGGGGGCCCAAGTTATAATTCACCCCTCCACTTT. This sequence encodes CSARGGPSYNSPLHF.

The chain uses TRBV11-2 and TRBJ2-6; either TRBD1 or TRBD2 may fit D (5 bases each). Germline V CDR1 and CDR2: SGHAT, FQNNGV. V was trimmed by 3 bases and J by 11 bases, leaving 11 bases between them. There are 13 residues in the CDR3. Written as DNA, the CDR3 is TGTGCCAGCAGCTTCGGGGCATCGTACGTCCTGACTTTC. Its protein is CASSFGASYVLTF.

The V call is TRBV10-3, the J call TRBJ2-3, with no clear D. In germline, CDR1 is ENHRY, CDR2 SYGVKD. This CDR3 has 15 residues. Trimming pared 3 bases from V and 3 bases from J, leaving 13 bases between. The CDR3 loop is CAISEPNIGTDTQYF. CDR3 DNA sequence: TGTGCCATCAGTGAACCCAACATAGGGACAGATACGCAGTATTTT.

The V call is TRBV30, the J call TRBJ2-7; 7 nucleotides match TRBD1. Germline V gene data show CDR1 as GTSNPN and CDR2 as SVGIG (reference sequence). This CDR3 region has 13 residues. V gave up 3 bases and J gave up 1 base; unmatched junction bases: 3. The CDR3 here is CAWRNRGSYEQYF. In nucleotides, the CDR3 is TGTGCCTGGAGGAACAGGGGATCCTACGAGCAGTACTTC. Full variable domain (rest looked up from reference TRBV30 and TRBJ2-7): SQTIHQWPATLVQPVGSPLSLECTVEGTSNPNLYWYRQAAGRGLQLLFYSVGIGQISSEVPQNLSASRPQDRQFILSSKKLLLSDSGFYLCAWRNRGSYEQYFGPGTRLTVT.

V usage is TRBV6-5 and J usage is TRBJ2-1, with D unresolved. Trimming cost V 2 bases and J 3 bases, with 2 bases left between them. CDR3 length: 12 amino acids. Per germline, CDR1 MNHEY and CDR2 SVGAGI. CDR3 loop: CASSYNYNEQFF. The CDR3 DNA reads as TGTGCCAGCAGTTACAACTACAATGAGCAGTTCTTC.

This clonotype occurred once. This chain connects TRBV3-1 to TRBJ2-7; TRBD2 matches at 12 bases. The ends lost 1 base at V and 2 bases at J; junction bases unmatched: 3. CDR1 LGHDT and CDR2 YNNKEL come from the germline V gene (reference sequence). The CDR3 extends over 16 amino acids. The CDR3 DNA sequence: TGTGCCAGCAGCCAAGCCCTAGCGGGAGGGCCCTACGAGCAGTACTTC. Its translation is CASSQALAGGPYEQYF.

The chain recombines TRBV30 with TRBJ1-1, with TRBD1 identical over 7 bases. With V trimmed by 1 base and J by 0 bases, 5 bases remained unmatched. CDR1 is GTSNPN, CDR2 SVGIG, per germline (reference sequence). The CDR3 runs 15 residues. The CDR3 DNA is TGTGCCTGGAGTGACACCGGGACAGTGAACACTGAAGCTTTCTTT. Residues: CAWSDTGTVNTEAFF.

This clonotype was counted a single time. The chain links TRBV27 to TRBJ2-5, with TRBD2 matching 10 bases. The CDR3 extends over 14 amino acids. CDR1 is MNHEY and CDR2 is SMNVEV in the germline V gene (reference sequence). Trimming removed 8 bases from V and 2 bases from J; junction bases left unmatched: 5. The DNA of the CDR3 is TGTGCCAGCGCCGGACTAGCGGTGCAAGAGACCCAGTACTTC. Protein sequence: CASAGLAVQETQYF.

The chain uses TRBV27 and TRBJ1-1; D may be TRBD1 (6 bases). The CDR3 runs 15 residues. The V end lost 8 bases, the J end lost 1 base, and 17 bases lay between the germline ends. Germline CDR1 and CDR2: MNHEY and SMNVEV (reference sequence). Here the CDR3 DNA reads TGTGCCAGCGGCTTTTCATACAGGGAGAACACTGAAGCTTTCTTT. Translating it yields CASGFSYRENTEAFF.

The chain uses TRBV7-3 and TRBJ1-1; no reliable D call. Germline V CDR1 and CDR2: SGHTA, FQGTGA. There are 13 residues in the CDR3. The germline V and J ends were trimmed by 1 base and 3 bases, with 6 bases remaining between them. CDR3 region: CASSLIRHTEAFF. The CDR3 coding sequence is TGTGCCAGCAGCTTAATCAGACACACTGAAGCTTTCTTT.

The chain links TRBV5-1 to TRBJ2-1, with D hard to call. Trimming pared 1 base from V and 10 bases from J, leaving 6 bases between. From germline, CDR1 is SGHRS and CDR2 YFSETQ. The CDR3 has 11 residues. The CDR3 region is CASSLTGEQFF. Written as DNA, the CDR3 is TGCGCCAGCAGCTTGACGGGCGAGCAGTTCTTC.

This chain uses TRBV6-5 with TRBJ2-7; D unclear. V shed 2 bases and J shed 0 bases, with 5 bases lying between them. In germline, CDR1 is MNHEY, CDR2 SVGAGI. CDR3 length: 13 residues. The CDR3: CASSYSLSYEQYF. The CDR3 region has the DNA TGTGCCAGCAGTTACAGCCTCTCCTACGAGCAGTACTTC.

The chain uses TRBV13 and TRBJ2-7, with 8 nucleotides matching TRBD1. Germline CDR1 reads PRHDT; CDR2 reads FYEKMQ (reference sequence). V dropped 4 bases and J dropped 4; count of bases not matched to a gene: 6. This CDR3 is built from 14 residues. CDR3: CASSSTGEGYEQYF. CDR3 sequence (DNA): TGTGCCAGCAGCTCGACAGGGGAAGGATACGAGCAGTACTTC.